A selection of T cell receptor beta chains follows, all from one sample in a study of post-analysis software for immune sequencing data. TCRdb processed the PCR reads anew with MiXCR; each CDR3 protein has one entry. Of about 460,000 distinct CDR3 sequences in the sample, 45% are singletons; the top ten hold 9% to 14%. The specimen was blood. These receptors were obtained from a girl under 18 with multiple sclerosis. Both conserved end residues are part of each CDR3. D genes are given only for firm matches. Expanded clones are given a class, and other clones once, few, many or no size at all.

D gene	V gene	J gene	clone size	CDR3 length	CDR3 DNA	CDR3 protein
TRBD1	TRBV20-1	TRBJ2-7	.	13	TGCAGTGCGGCCGGACAGGGGGATCACGAGCAGTACTTC	CSAAGQGDHEQYF
.	TRBV12-3/TRBV12-4	TRBJ1-2	few	14	TGTGCCAGCAGTTTACAGGGAGGAGGCATTGGCTACACCTTC	CASSLQGGGIGYTF
TRBD1	TRBV10-3	TRBJ1-2	few	14	TGTGCCATCAACTCAAGACAGGGCAACTATGGCTACACCTTC	CAINSRQGNYGYTF
.	TRBV5-1	TRBJ2-1	.	15	TGCGCCCGCAGCCAGGGGGGCCCCCCCTACAATGAGCAGTTCTTC	CARSQGGPPYNEQFF
TRBD2	TRBV5-1	TRBJ2-2	once	18	TGCGCCAGCAGCTTGGAAGGACTAGCGGGAGCGAGAACCGGGGAGCTGTTTTTT	CASSLEGLAGARTGELFF
TRBD2	TRBV3-1	TRBJ2-1	once	14	TGTGCCAGCAGCCAAAGCCTAGCGGGAGGTGAGCAGTTCTTC	CASSQSLAGGEQFF
.	TRBV6-5	TRBJ1-2	few	13	TGTGCCACCCGACCGACGACTAACTATGGCTACACCTTC	CATRPTTNYGYTF
.	TRBV28	TRBJ1-2	.	13	TGTGCCAGCAGTTTCAGCCTCTTAAGCGGCTACACCTTC	CASSFSLLSGYTF
TRBD2	TRBV4-2	TRBJ2-1	.	15	TGTGCCAGCAGCCCCTCAGCGGGAGGAAACAATGAGCAGTTCTTC	CASSPSAGGNNEQFF
.	TRBV5-1	TRBJ2-4	few	16	TGCGCCAGCAGCTCCCCGCCTTTGGGGGCCCAGGACATTCAGTACTTC	CASSSPPLGAQDIQYF
.	TRBV5-1	TRBJ2-3	.	17	TGCGCCAGCAGCTTGGCCAAGGCGGGTTCTAACACAGATACGCAGTATTTT	CASSLAKAGSNTDTQYF
.	TRBV6-1	TRBJ1-2	many	13	TGTGCCAGCACAACCCTGCTTAACTATGGCTACACCTTC	CASTTLLNYGYTF
.	TRBV24-1	TRBJ2-3	few	15	TGTGCCACCAGTGTCGCTAGCGAAACCGGAGATACGCAGTATTTT	CATSVASETGDTQYF
TRBD1	TRBV4-1	TRBJ1-2	.	15	TGCGCCAGCAGCCTACAGACAGGGTTGGACTATGGCTACACCTTC	CASSLQTGLDYGYTF
.	TRBV20-1	TRBJ2-1	.	15	TGCAGTGCTAGCACGTCTAGCCCATCCTACAATGAGCAGTTCTTC	CSASTSSPSYNEQFF
.	TRBV28	TRBJ2-7	.	12	TGTGCCAGCATGAAGCCTCCCTACGAGCAGTACTTC	CASMKPPYEQYF
.	TRBV18	TRBJ2-4	.	13	TGTGCCAGCTCACCGGACAGCCAGTGGGAGCAGTACTTC	CASSPDSQWEQYF
.	TRBV5-1	TRBJ1-5	.	17	TGCGCCAGCAGCTTGCTCGGGGGACCGGCTAGCAATCAGCCCCAGCATTTT	CASSLLGGPASNQPQHF
.	TRBV10-3	TRBJ2-1	.	13	TGTGCCGTCGGGACTCCCGGGGGCAATGAGCAGTTCTTC	CAVGTPGGNEQFF
TRBD1	TRBV15	TRBJ1-2	.	17	TGTGCCACCAGCAGAGATAAGCGCCCAGGGGGCAACTATGGCTACACCTTC	CATSRDKRPGGNYGYTF
.	TRBV7-9	TRBJ2-7	.	14	TGTGCCAGCAGCCCAGAAACTCGAGCCTACGAGCAGTACTTC	CASSPETRAYEQYF
TRBD1	TRBV7-2	TRBJ2-7	.	15	TGTGCCAGCAGCTTAGTGGGACAGAGCTCCTACGAGCAGTACTTC	CASSLVGQSSYEQYF
TRBD1	TRBV7-9	TRBJ2-1	.	16	TGTGCCAGCAGCTTCATTACAGGGGGCCCCTACAATGAGCAGTTCTTC	CASSFITGGPYNEQFF
.	TRBV6-5	TRBJ2-5	.	15	TGTGCCAGCAGTTCCTATCGGGGACGAAAAGAGACCCAGTACTTC	CASSSYRGRKETQYF
TRBD2	TRBV9	TRBJ2-1	few	16	TGTGCCAGCAGCGTAGGAGGACTAGCGGGAGTAGATGAGCAGTTCTTC	CASSVGGLAGVDEQFF
TRBD1	TRBV10-3	TRBJ2-7	.	13	TGTGCCATCAGGGACAGGGCCGTCAACGAGCAGTACTTC	CAIRDRAVNEQYF
.	TRBV6-1	TRBJ2-3	few	14	TGTGCCAGCAGTGCCACCGAAAGCACAGATACGCAGTATTTT	CASSATESTDTQYF
.	TRBV30	TRBJ1-1	.	11	TGTGCCTGGAGTCAAGAGGTAGAAGCTTTCTTT	CAWSQEVEAFF
TRBD1	TRBV2	TRBJ2-7	.	11	TGTGCCAGCAGCACAGGGGTCGAGCAGTACTTC	CASSTGVEQYF
TRBD2	TRBV5-1	TRBJ2-7	.	15	TGCGCCAGCAGCTCACTAGCGGGGAATACCTACGAGCAGTACTTC	CASSSLAGNTYEQYF
TRBD1	TRBV27	TRBJ2-7	few	15	TGTGCCAGCAGTCGCGCCCGGGACAGCTCCTACGAGCAGTACTTC	CASSRARDSSYEQYF
TRBD1	TRBV11-1	TRBJ2-7	.	14	TGTGCCAGCAGCCACCGGGACAGGGTCAGCGAGCAGTACTTC	CASSHRDRVSEQYF
TRBD1	TRBV28	TRBJ2-5	.	14	TGTGCCAGCAGTTTTGGGGACAGAGCCTACGGGCAGTACTTC	CASSFGDRAYGQYF
.	TRBV4-2	TRBJ1-1	.	12	TGTGCCAGCAGCCAAGATTACGGTCAAGCTTTCTTT	CASSQDYGQAFF
TRBD2	TRBV3-1	TRBJ2-1	.	16	TGTGCCAGCAGCCAAGATCTGCTAGCGGGAGATAATGAGCAGTTCTTC	CASSQDLLAGDNEQFF
TRBD2	TRBV6-1	TRBJ2-1	.	15	TGTGCCAGCTCCATAGCGGGAGGGCCCGTGGATGAGCAGTTCTTC	CASSIAGGPVDEQFF
.	TRBV12-3/TRBV12-4	TRBJ1-5	few	14	TGTGCCAGCAGTCCATGGGGAGGGAATCAGCCCCAGCATTTT	CASSPWGGNQPQHF
.	TRBV7-3	TRBJ2-3	few	19	TGTGCCAGCAGCTTAATCGCCTTCGGAGAAGGAGATAACACAGATACGCAGTATTTT	CASSLIAFGEGDNTDTQYF
.	TRBV6-5	TRBJ2-3	once	19	TGTGCCAGCAGTTACTCGAGTCTAGCTGATTTAGGGGGCACAGATACGCAGTATTTT	CASSYSSLADLGGTDTQYF
.	TRBV6-5	TRBJ2-7	.	16	TGTGCCAGCAGTCCCTGGCTCGGCGGGATTTCCTACGAGCAGTACTTC	CASSPWLGGISYEQYF
TRBD2	TRBV3-1	TRBJ2-7	.	16	TGTGCCAGCAGCCAAGAGGGCGGGAGGGTTCACGACGAGCAGTACTTC	CASSQEGGRVHDEQYF
TRBD1	TRBV29-1	TRBJ2-7	once	15	TGCAGCGTTGCCCCGGGACAGGTGGGGACCTACGAGCAGTACTTC	CSVAPGQVGTYEQYF
TRBD2	TRBV9	TRBJ2-7	.	15	TGTACCAGCAGCGTAGGGCTAGCGGATGGACGGGAGCAGTACTTC	CTSSVGLADGREQYF
TRBD2	TRBV4-2	TRBJ2-1	.	19	TGTGCCAGCAGCCAAGATCTTGGTGTAGCGGGAGGTATCTACAATGAGCAGTTCTTC	CASSQDLGVAGGIYNEQFF
.	TRBV29-1	TRBJ2-2	once	14	TGCAGCGTTGACAAGGGTTCGAACACCGGGGAGCTGTTTTTT	CSVDKGSNTGELFF
TRBD2	TRBV5-1	TRBJ2-7	few	15	TGCGCCAGCAGCCTCAGGACTAGCGGGAGCTACGAGCAGTACTTC	CASSLRTSGSYEQYF
.	TRBV12-3/TRBV12-4	TRBJ2-1	.	15	TGTGCCAGCAGCCCACAGGTTTCGGGCGGAGAGACCCAGTTCTTC	CASSPQVSGGETQFF
.	TRBV9	TRBJ1-4	few	12	TGTGCCAGCAGCCTCTTGGGGAAAAAACTGTTTTTT	CASSLLGKKLFF
.	TRBV7-2	TRBJ2-7	.	13	TGTGCCAGCGGAACTCTGGGGGCCTACGAGCAGTACTTC	CASGTLGAYEQYF
.	TRBV7-3	TRBJ2-1	.	15	TGTGCCAGCAGCCCCGGGCCATCTTCCTACAATGAGCAGTTCTTC	CASSPGPSSYNEQFF
TRBD1	TRBV6-2/TRBV6-3	TRBJ1-5	.	15	TGTGCCAGCAGAGTGGGGAGACAGGGTGACCAGCCCCAGCATTTT	CASRVGRQGDQPQHF
TRBD2	TRBV6-5	TRBJ2-1	.	16	TGTGCCAGCAGGTCTGGCGGGGGGGTGACCTACAATGAGCAGTTCTTC	CASRSGGGVTYNEQFF
.	TRBV6-4	TRBJ2-5	few	14	TGTGCCATTAGTCCGGGCCCGGAGAGGGAGACCCAGTACTTC	CAISPGPERETQYF
.	TRBV5-1	TRBJ2-7	.	14	TGCGCCAGCAGCCCCGATGGACGGAGGGAGACCCAGTATTTC	CASSPDGRRETQYF
.	TRBV5-1	TRBJ1-1	.	14	TGCGCCAGCAGCCCCCGGTCCCAGAACACTGAAGCTTTCTTT	CASSPRSQNTEAFF